The sequence of this TCR beta chain was determined in a study of T cells after yellow fever vaccination. Study-level points and caveats: Boosting was followed by the reappearance of most primary-vaccination clones (roughly 95% CD4, under 90% CD8).

Unmatched junction bases numbered 16, after V lost 5 bases and J lost 8 bases. The CDR3 contains 16 residues. The germline CDR1 and CDR2 sequences are SGHTA and FQGTGA. Conversion of TCR transcripts into cDNA relied on 5'RACE template switching, which added a universal primer site and UMIs. One entry per CDR3 protein results from TCRdb running MiXCR on the 5' RACE reads. The sample has some 69,000 distinct CDR3 sequences, around 6.2% seen once. This clonotype came up many times. Its matching antigen is unknown. This rearrangement joins TRBV7-3 to TRBJ2-3, with 7 bases that match TRBD2. The sample consisted of CD4+ T cells sorted from PBMCs, taken less than 16 days after the first yellow fever vaccination. This TCR was sampled from a man aged 18 to 35 who received the YFV17D yellow fever vaccine. For the CDR3, the DNA is TGTGCCAGCAGCCCAAATGGGGGGGGGTCGGACGCTACGCAGTATTTT. Translating it yields CASSPNGGGSDATQYF.